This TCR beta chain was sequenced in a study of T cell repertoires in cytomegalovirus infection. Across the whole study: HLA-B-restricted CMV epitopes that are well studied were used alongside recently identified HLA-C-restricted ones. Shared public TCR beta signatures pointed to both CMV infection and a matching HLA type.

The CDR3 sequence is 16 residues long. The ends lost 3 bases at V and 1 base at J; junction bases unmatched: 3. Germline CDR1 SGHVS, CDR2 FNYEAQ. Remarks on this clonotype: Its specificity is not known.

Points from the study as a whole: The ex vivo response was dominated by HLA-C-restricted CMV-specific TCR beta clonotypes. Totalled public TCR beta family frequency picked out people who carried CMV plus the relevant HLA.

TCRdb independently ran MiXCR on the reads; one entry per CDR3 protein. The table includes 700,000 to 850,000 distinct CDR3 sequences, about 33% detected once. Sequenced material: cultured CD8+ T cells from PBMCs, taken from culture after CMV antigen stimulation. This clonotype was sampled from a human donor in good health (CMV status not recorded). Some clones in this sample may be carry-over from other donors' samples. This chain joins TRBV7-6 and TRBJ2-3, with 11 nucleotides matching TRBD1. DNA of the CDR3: TGTGCCAGCAGCTTGGACAGGGGGCGCGGCACAGATACGCAGTATTTT. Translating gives CASSLDRGRGTDTQYF.